The rows below give T cell receptor beta chains drawn from one sample of a study of T-cell reconstitution after alpha-beta-depleted transplantation in children. Using its own MiXCR run on the PCR reads, TCRdb lists one record per CDR3 protein. The table has hundreds of thousands of distinct CDR3 sequences, 13% seen once. Sample: PBMCs, mostly from graft donor cells, taken 360 days after TCRalphabeta/CD19-depleted stem cell transplant. The receptors stem from a male patient younger than 18 who had a stem cell transplant for acute myeloid leukemia, so the T cells may come from the graft donor. Both conserved end residues are trimmed from each CDR3. Fields, in order: V gene, CDR3 length, CDR3 protein.

v_call: TRBV12-3/TRBV12-4; cdr3_length: 13; cdr3_aa: ASSSAREAKNIQY
v_call: TRBV6-4; cdr3_length: 10; cdr3_aa: ASSDSSNEQF
v_call: TRBV7-2; cdr3_length: 12; cdr3_aa: ASRVGISSYEQY
v_call: TRBV7-2; cdr3_length: 12; cdr3_aa: ASSLLRAGGEQY
v_call: TRBV7-9; cdr3_length: 14; cdr3_aa: ASSSHPSGDTGELF
v_call: TRBV6-2/TRBV6-3; cdr3_length: 9; cdr3_aa: ASSYVHEQF
v_call: TRBV10-3; cdr3_length: 15; cdr3_aa: AISDKTSGRNADTQY
v_call: TRBV6-5; cdr3_length: 12; cdr3_aa: ASSYWGKNSPLH
v_call: TRBV7-7; cdr3_length: 13; cdr3_aa: ASTPGLAGADTQY
v_call: TRBV28; cdr3_length: 11; cdr3_aa: ASLGLAPGELF
v_call: TRBV4-3; cdr3_length: 11; cdr3_aa: ASSQEPGYEQY
v_call: TRBV28; cdr3_length: 11; cdr3_aa: ASRTGFSEKLF
v_call: TRBV6-1; cdr3_length: 16; cdr3_aa: ASNPSGLAGPSSYEQY
v_call: TRBV7-2; cdr3_length: 12; cdr3_aa: ASSFLSQPVEAF
v_call: TRBV6-1; cdr3_length: 16; cdr3_aa: ASSEWGQGSSGYNEQF
v_call: TRBV12-3/TRBV12-4; cdr3_length: 13; cdr3_aa: ASSSLGTVSYEQY
v_call: TRBV5-5; cdr3_length: 12; cdr3_aa: ASRREGRASLQY
v_call: TRBV4-3; cdr3_length: 13; cdr3_aa: ASSRPTLLGHEQF
v_call: TRBV12-3/TRBV12-4; cdr3_length: 13; cdr3_aa: ASSSRDRFTYEQY
v_call: TRBV12-3/TRBV12-4; cdr3_length: 15; cdr3_aa: ASSSGSFSLQGNEQF
v_call: TRBV28; cdr3_length: 11; cdr3_aa: ASGTGGTDTQY
v_call: TRBV29-1; cdr3_length: 9; cdr3_aa: SVVDENIQY
v_call: TRBV4-2; cdr3_length: 15; cdr3_aa: ASSHSTSGALQETQY
v_call: TRBV28; cdr3_length: 13; cdr3_aa: ASSLPRGLSYEQY
v_call: TRBV12-3/TRBV12-4; cdr3_length: 10; cdr3_aa: ASSFWAGEQY
v_call: TRBV18; cdr3_length: 14; cdr3_aa: ASSPGTGSSYNEQF
v_call: TRBV29-1; cdr3_length: 14; cdr3_aa: SAPLPGVSSYNEQF
v_call: TRBV27; cdr3_length: 13; cdr3_aa: ASSPLGGLRDIQY
v_call: TRBV7-8; cdr3_length: 13; cdr3_aa: ATSAYYGGQEGYT
v_call: TRBV29-1; cdr3_length: 12; cdr3_aa: SVCRRIGGQPQH
v_call: TRBV29-1; cdr3_length: 11; cdr3_aa: SVGSGQANEQY
v_call: TRBV7-2; cdr3_length: 14; cdr3_aa: ASSKLAGGPLNEQF
v_call: TRBV7-2; cdr3_length: 15; cdr3_aa: ASSLATTSGRGETQY
v_call: TRBV4-2; cdr3_length: 13; cdr3_aa: ASSQEMGPINIQY
v_call: TRBV3-1; cdr3_length: 16; cdr3_aa: ASSQGASGRASRETQY
v_call: TRBV7-9; cdr3_length: 15; cdr3_aa: ASRRLGQGAVLDTQY
v_call: TRBV12-3/TRBV12-4; cdr3_length: 14; cdr3_aa: ASRGRDRGSTGELF